Sequencing of this T cell receptor (beta chain) was carried out in a study of T cell responses to AZD1222 COVID-19 vaccine. Findings and caveats of the study: The study reported that nearly half of spike-specific TCRs target unmutated variant regions.

There are 16 residues in the CDR3. CDR1 is SGHVS and CDR2 is FNYEAQ in the germline V gene. V shed 5 bases and J shed 2 bases, with 16 bases lying between them. Concerning this clone: The antigen is undetermined.

Sequencing used immunoSEQ multiplex PCR; TCRdb keeps in-frame clones, though not all of them. This table has some 130,000 clones, about 94% appearing once. The sample in question was peripheral blood, obtained on day 0 of AZD1222 vaccination. The chain links TRBV7-6 to TRBJ1-3, with D possibly TRBD1 on 5 matching bases. The sequence came from an adult in good health. DNA of the CDR3: TGTGCCAGCAGCATGCGACAGATCTCTACTGGAAACACCATATATTTT. Translating it yields CASSMRQISTGNTIYF.